The text below deals with one T cell receptor beta chain. This receptor's antigen is unknown. No base-level quality is on record; no much larger clone is a single base apart. Without any cell sorting, total RNA and DNA were extracted together from roughly 20-30 mg of bulk tissue using the AllPrep DNA/RNA mini kit. Surgical resection was performed in China between November 2015 and 2016 on roughly 5 patients with histopathologically diagnosed primary liver carcinoma. Patients had chronic HBV infection and were treatment-naive at sampling. Five spatially separated regions were sampled from each tumor: the superior, inferior, left-lateral and right-lateral poles, plus the tumor centre. Histology showed that every tumor sample contained more than 85% viable tumor cells. Pieces of fresh tumor and adjacent tissue were cut in half, with one half kept in RNAlater at -80 degrees C and the other half sent for histology.

These data originate in a study of tumor-infiltrating lymphocytes in primary liver carcinoma (TCRdb year 2017). As for the study more broadly: Of the five patients, three men and two women aged 30 to 69 years, four had hepatocellular carcinoma and one had combined HCC and intrahepatic cholangiocarcinoma. TCRbeta repertoire sequencing covered 35 specimens from 5 patients: about 25 tumor regions, 5 adjacent noncancerous liver tissues and 5 peripheral blood samples. Across five regions of each liver tumor, along with adjacent normal tissue and blood, the study brought together TCRbeta repertoire sequencing, expression microarrays and whole-exome sequencing. Each sample produced about 3.65 to 7.5 million productive TCRbeta reads, and read depth showed no significant difference between tissue types. Technical replicate repertoires showed high reproducibility, with mean shared-clone rates about 0.86 and correlation coefficients above 0.95. To link TCRbeta repertoire diversity to the local molecular phenotype, the 20 to 25 tumor region samples were profiled with Agilent mRNA microarrays. The tumors of the five patients were staged as T1-T3 N0M0, with maximum diameters ranging from roughly 4 to 10 cm.

What the study reported, not specific to this receptor: Only about 7.5-24% of top clones were found in all five regions of a tumor, suggesting spatial heterogeneity of tumor-infiltrating T cells. A significantly larger repertoire fraction was made up by the top 250 clones in tumors than in blood (p = 0.039). Bulk unsorted samples precluded comparing CD4+ and CD8+ T cell repertoires. Repertoire overlap was found to be higher between tumor regions (mean about 36%) than between tumor-adjacent (roughly 17%) or tumor-blood (about 15%) pairs, consistent with antigen-driven expansion. The study included only five patients, and the authors note findings should be validated in a larger study. Only the TCR beta chain was sequenced, so true repertoire diversity is likely underestimated because unpaired alpha chains were not captured.

Using a constant-region primer and ProtoScript II reverse transcriptase, TCRbeta-specific cDNA was reverse-transcribed from about 0.45 ug total RNA. Three nested multiplex PCR rounds, following a slightly modified ARM-PCR procedure, were used to build the TCRbeta libraries. Multiplex TRBV1-TRBV30 forward primers and a Cbeta reverse primer were used in the first two PCR rounds, each of which was run for around 10 cycles. Sample barcodes and Illumina adapters were attached in a final 25-cycle PCR using Deep VentR polymerase. Amplicons of 200-500 bp were gel-purified with a QIAquick gel extraction kit before sequencing. TCRbeta amplicons were sequenced on an Illumina HiSeq 2500 with 250-bp paired-end reads. On the authors' methods: Quality trimming of reads was performed with Trimmomatic v0.33, and paired reads were merged with FLASH v1.2.11 so that full CDR3 sequences could be recovered. V, D and J germline segments were assigned to the rearranged TCRbeta sequences using MiGEC v1.2.1b. Clonotype statistics and Shannon-Wiener diversity indices were calculated with VDJtools v1.0.0. To reduce sampling bias, subsequent analyses other than the diversity analysis used only the 250 most abundant clonotypes in each sample. TCRdb trimmed public reads at Q25 via fastp, called clones via MiXCR and kept in-frame beta chains. All rows with the same CDR3 protein become a single entry with the most common DNA and genes. TCRdb, not the original authors, processed these V and J calls. The sample table lists about 60,000 distinct CDR3 sequences, about two thirds of them with a count of one. Roughly 40% of the sample rests with the top ten.

The CDR3 has 18 amino acids, counting the end cysteine and phenylalanine. CDR3 DNA is the only sequence kept; it has 54 bases, read in frame from the first base. Trimming takes 2 bases from V and 12 bases from J, and the germline ends sit 29 bases apart. This TCR was sampled from a man between 40 and 49 years old with primary liver carcinoma and hepatitis B virus infection. The rearrangement combines TRBV12-3 or TRBV12-4 with TRBJ2-4; the D gene is perhaps TRBD2, from 6 matching bases. Sequenced material: liver tumor tissue from sampling region 4. The sample's cell subset or site label, decoded: tumor region T4, right-lateral pole. The CDR3 protein is CASSLWGGADIAKYTQYF. The DNA sequence is TGTGCCAGCAGTTTATGGGGCGGGGCGGACATAGCCAAATACACTCAGTACTTC.